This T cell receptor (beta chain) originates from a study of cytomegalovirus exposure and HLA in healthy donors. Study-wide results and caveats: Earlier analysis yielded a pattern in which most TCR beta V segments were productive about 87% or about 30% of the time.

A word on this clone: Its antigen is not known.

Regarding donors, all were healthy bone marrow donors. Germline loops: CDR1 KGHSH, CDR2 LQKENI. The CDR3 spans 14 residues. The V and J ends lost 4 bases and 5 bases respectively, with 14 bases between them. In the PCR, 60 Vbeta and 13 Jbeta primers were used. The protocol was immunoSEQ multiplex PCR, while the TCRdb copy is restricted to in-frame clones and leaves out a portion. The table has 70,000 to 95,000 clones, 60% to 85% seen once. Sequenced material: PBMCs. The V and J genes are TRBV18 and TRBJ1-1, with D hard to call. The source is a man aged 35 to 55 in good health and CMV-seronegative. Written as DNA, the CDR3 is TGTGCCAGCTCACTACCAACCCGGGGAACTGAAGCTTTCTTT. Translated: CASSLPTRGTEAFF. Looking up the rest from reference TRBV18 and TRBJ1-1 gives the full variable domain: NAGVMQNPRHLVRRRGQEARLRCSPMKGHSHVYWYRQLPEEGLKFMVYLQKENIIDESGMPKERFSAEFPKEGPSILRIQQVVRGDSAAYFCASSLPTRGTEAFFGQGTRLTVV.